Given below is one T cell receptor beta chain in context. Its antigen is still unknown. This specimen comes from a study of cytomegalovirus exposure and HLA in healthy donors. The overall study: A later analysis reported the roughly 130 validation repertoires used the same platform as the approximately 650 first-cohort repertoires. General study results and limits: Listed as cytomegalovirus-associated were 150 or so TCR beta chains. In vitro testing confirmed three CMV-associated chains as specific for CMV antigens.

The CDR3 is 16 amino acids. Trimming cost V 2 bases and J 2 bases, with 16 bases left between them. Germline CDR1 is KGHSH and CDR2 is LQKENI. Here immunoSEQ multiplex PCR was the method, and the copy in TCRdb shows in-frame clones only, minus some. The table includes about 56,000 clones, roughly nine tenths detected once. The donors were members of the roughly 120-subject validation cohort (separate from the approximately 670-subject first cohort). Source material: PBMCs. This chain uses TRBV18 with TRBJ2-7, with D perhaps matching TRBD2 (6 bases). The receptor comes from a woman aged 18-29 years in good health and CMV-seronegative. The CDR3 protein is CASSPVGGDTTYEQYF. The CDR3 nucleotides read TGTGCCAGCTCACCAGTGGGGGGTGACACTACCTACGAGCAGTACTTC.